These T cell receptor beta chains were read from a single sample in a study of T cells in Graves' hyperthyroidism and ophthalmopathy. TCRdb independently ran MiXCR on the multiplex PCR reads; one entry per CDR3 protein. The sample carries about 250,000 distinct CDR3 sequences, roughly a quarter recorded once. Material: blood. The origin of the receptors is a woman aged 40 to 50 with Graves' ophthalmopathy. The CDR3 runs from the conserved cysteine through the conserved F or W. D genes are given only for firm matches. Clone size is given for some rows only: seen once, a few or many times, or a class if the clone is expanded.

abundance	v_gene	d_gene	j_gene	CDR3aa
many	TRBV6-5	NA	TRBJ2-7	CASSYSDFSSYEQYF
NA	TRBV6-1	NA	TRBJ2-7	CAIMRGEGDAEQYF
many	TRBV19	NA	TRBJ1-1	CASSTRTPVNTEAFF
few	TRBV9	TRBD2	TRBJ2-1	CASSVVGGGRNNEQFF
NA	TRBV3-1	NA	TRBJ1-1	CASSPYGNTEASF
many	TRBV30	NA	TRBJ2-7	CAWSVRGAGYEQYF
many	TRBV11-2	TRBD1	TRBJ1-1	CASSLRDRGRVDEAFF
many	TRBV2	NA	TRBJ2-7	CASTRTPSSYEQYF
many	TRBV12-3/TRBV12-4	NA	TRBJ2-7	CASSLARDGTYEQYF
NA	TRBV5-5	NA	TRBJ1-1	CASSLVRANTEAFF
many	TRBV20-1	TRBD1	TRBJ2-7	CSALDRGGGYEQYF
many	TRBV12-3/TRBV12-4	TRBD1	TRBJ1-2	CASSPTGGLGYTF
many	TRBV6-5	NA	TRBJ1-5	CASNLSPGNQPQHF
NA	TRBV13	NA	TRBJ1-2	CASSSQVVRGYTF
many	TRBV28	NA	TRBJ2-3	CASSTSRLVSQEGTQYF
many	TRBV7-9	NA	TRBJ2-4	CASSFGDIQYF
many	TRBV3-1	NA	TRBJ1-5	CASSHHWDISNQPQHF
few	TRBV28	NA	TRBJ1-2	CASTGVGANYGYTF